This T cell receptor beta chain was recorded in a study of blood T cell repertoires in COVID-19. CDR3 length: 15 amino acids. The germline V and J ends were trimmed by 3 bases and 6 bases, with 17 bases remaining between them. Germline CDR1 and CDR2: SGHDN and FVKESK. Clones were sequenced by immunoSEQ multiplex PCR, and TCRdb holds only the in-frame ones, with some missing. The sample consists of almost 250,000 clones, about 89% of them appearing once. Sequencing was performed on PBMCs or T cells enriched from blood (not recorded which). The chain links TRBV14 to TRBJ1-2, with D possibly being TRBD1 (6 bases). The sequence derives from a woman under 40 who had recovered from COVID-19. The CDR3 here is CASSQFMGGLDGYTF. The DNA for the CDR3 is TGTGCCAGCAGCCAGTTTATGGGGGGGCTTGATGGCTACACCTTC.